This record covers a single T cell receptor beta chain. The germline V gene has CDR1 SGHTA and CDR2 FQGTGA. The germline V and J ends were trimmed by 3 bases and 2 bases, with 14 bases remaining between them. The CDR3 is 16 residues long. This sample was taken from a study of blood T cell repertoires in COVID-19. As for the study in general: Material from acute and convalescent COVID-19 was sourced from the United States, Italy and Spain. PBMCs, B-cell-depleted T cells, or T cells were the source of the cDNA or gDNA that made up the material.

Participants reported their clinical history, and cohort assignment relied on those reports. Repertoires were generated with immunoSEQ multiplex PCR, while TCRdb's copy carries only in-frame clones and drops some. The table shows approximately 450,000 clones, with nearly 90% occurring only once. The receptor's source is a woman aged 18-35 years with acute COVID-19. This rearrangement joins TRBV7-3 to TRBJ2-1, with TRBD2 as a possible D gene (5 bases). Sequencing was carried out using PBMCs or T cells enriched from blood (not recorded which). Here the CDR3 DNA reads TGTGCCAGCAGCTTGGACTTCGGACGCACCTACAATGAGCAGTTCTTC. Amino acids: CASSLDFGRTYNEQFF.